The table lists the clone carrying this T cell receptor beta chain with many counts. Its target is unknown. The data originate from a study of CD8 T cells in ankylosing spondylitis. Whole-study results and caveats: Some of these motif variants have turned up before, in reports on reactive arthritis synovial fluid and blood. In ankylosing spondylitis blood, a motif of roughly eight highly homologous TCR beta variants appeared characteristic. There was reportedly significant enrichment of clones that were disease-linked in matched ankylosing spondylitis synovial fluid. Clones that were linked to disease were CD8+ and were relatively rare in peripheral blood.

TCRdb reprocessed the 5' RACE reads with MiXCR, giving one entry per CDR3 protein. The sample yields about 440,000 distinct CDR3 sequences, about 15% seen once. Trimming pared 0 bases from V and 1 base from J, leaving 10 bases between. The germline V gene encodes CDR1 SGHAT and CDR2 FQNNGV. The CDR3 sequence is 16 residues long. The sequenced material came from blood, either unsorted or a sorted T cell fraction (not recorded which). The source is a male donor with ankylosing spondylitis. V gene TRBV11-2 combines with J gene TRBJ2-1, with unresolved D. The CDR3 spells CASSLERASSYNEQFF. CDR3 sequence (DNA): TGTGCCAGCAGCTTAGAGAGAGCGTCTTCCTACAATGAGCAGTTCTTC.